This entry is about one TCR beta chain. The entry originates in a study of blood T cell repertoires in COVID-19. Study details: Sites across the United States, Italy and Spain contributed samples from acute and convalescent COVID-19. Sources were T cells, B-cell-depleted T cells, or PBMCs; the material itself was cDNA or gDNA.

Original data processing: Quantification of nucleated cells was approximated via reference gene primer amplification. TCRdb's table, derived via immunoSEQ multiplex PCR, lists solely in-frame clones and lacks some. Clone size and V and J calls were adopted from that table, with D and trimming inferred from the DNA. The repertoire includes 60,000 to 75,000 clones, 85% to 90% of them detected once, and approximately 4% sits in the top ten. Trimming pared 9 bases from V and 0 bases from J, leaving 12 bases between. Germline CDR1 KGHSH, CDR2 LQKENI. This CDR3 comprises 14 residues. Sequenced sample: peripheral blood. The chain couples TRBV18 to TRBJ2-1, with TRBD1 as a possible D gene (6 bases). The TCR sequence derives from a human donor in a cohort sampled during active COVID-19. This chain's CDR3 is CASKQGFSYNEQFF. The CDR3 nucleotides read TGTGCCAGTAAACAGGGTTTCTCCTACAATGAGCAGTTCTTC.